The clone carrying this T cell receptor beta chain was observed at least ten times. This specimen belongs to a study of neurological immune-mediated disorders. Every sequencing run drew on 15-18 subjects and yielded over 190 million TCR-beta sequences. TCRdb used MiXCR to reprocess the 5' RACE reads, holding one entry per CDR3 protein. The data show around 69,000 distinct CDR3 sequences, less than 5.5% seen once. CDR3 length equals 16 residues. V lost 1 base and J lost 8; bases outside the gene matches: 9. The germline V gene encodes CDR1 SGHRS and CDR2 YFSETQ. Preparation of the unsorted libraries drew on 2 million PBMCs stored at -80 C.

The source material was PBMCs. The rearrangement joins TRBV5-1 to TRBJ2-1, with TRBD2 matching over 10 bases. The source is a man aged 25 to 40 with multiple sclerosis. The CDR3 region is CASSLMSGGASYEQFF. The CDR3 DNA reads as TGCGCCAGCAGCTTGATGAGCGGGGGGGCCTCCTATGAGCAGTTCTTC.